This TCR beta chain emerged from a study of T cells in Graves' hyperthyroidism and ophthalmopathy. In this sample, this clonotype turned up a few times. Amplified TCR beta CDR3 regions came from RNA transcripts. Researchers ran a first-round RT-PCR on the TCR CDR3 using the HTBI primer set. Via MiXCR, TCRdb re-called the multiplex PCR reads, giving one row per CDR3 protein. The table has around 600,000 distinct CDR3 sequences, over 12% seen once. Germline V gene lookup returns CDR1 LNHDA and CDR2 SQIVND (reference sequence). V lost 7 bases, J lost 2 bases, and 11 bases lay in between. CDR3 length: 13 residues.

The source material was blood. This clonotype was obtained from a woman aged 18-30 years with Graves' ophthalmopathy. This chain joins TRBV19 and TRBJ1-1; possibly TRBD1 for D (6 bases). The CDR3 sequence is CASTNRANTEAFF. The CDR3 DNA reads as TGTGCCAGTACCAACAGGGCAAACACTGAAGCTTTCTTT. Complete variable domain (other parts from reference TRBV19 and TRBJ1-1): DGGITQSPKYLFRKEGQNVTLSCEQNLNHDAMYWYRQDPGQGLRLIYYSQIVNDFQKGDIAEGYSVSREKKESFPLTVTSAQKNPTAFYLCASTNRANTEAFFGQGTRLTVV.